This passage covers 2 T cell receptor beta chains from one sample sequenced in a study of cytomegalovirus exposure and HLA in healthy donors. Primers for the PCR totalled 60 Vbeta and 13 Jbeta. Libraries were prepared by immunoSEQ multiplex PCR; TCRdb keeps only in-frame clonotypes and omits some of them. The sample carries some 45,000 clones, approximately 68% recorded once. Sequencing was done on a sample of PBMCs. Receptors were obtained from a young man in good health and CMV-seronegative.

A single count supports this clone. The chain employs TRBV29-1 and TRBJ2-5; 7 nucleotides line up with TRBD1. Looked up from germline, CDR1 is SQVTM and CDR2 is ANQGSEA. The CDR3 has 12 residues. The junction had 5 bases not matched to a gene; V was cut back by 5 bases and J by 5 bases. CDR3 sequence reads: CSVTTGAETQYF. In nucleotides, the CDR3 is TGCAGCGTTACTACAGGGGCGGAGACCCAGTACTTC.

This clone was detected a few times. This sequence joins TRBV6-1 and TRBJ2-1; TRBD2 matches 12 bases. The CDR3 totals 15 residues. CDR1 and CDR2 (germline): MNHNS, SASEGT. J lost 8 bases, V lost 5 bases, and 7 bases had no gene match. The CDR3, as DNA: TGTGCCAGCAGTACTCGACTAGCGGGAGTAGATGAGCAGTTCTTC. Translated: CASSTRLAGVDEQFF.